This entry features one T cell receptor beta chain sequence. Its antigen is as yet unknown. These data belong to a study of T cell responses to AZD1222 COVID-19 vaccine. Whole-study results and caveats: It was only 6 or 7 AZD1222 recipients who were seropositive at baseline. Targeting of unmutated variant regions was reportedly seen in nearly half of spike-specific TCRs.

Second doses were pooled across both intervals (about 4 or about 12 weeks). This CDR3 has 16 amino acids. J lost 1 base, V lost 6 bases, and 9 bases had no gene match. Germline V gene data show CDR1 as SNHLY and CDR2 as FYNNEI. Profiled with immunoSEQ multiplex PCR; TCRdb holds only in-frame clones, not every one. This table has about 46,000 clones, approximately 90% appearing once. The sequenced sample was peripheral blood, obtained 28 days after the second AZD1222 dose. The sequence was obtained from an adult who received the AZD1222 COVID-19 vaccine. The chain links TRBV2 to TRBJ1-3; 7 bases fit TRBD1. Here the CDR3 reads CASSNRTGASGNTIYF. In nucleotides, the CDR3 is TGTGCCAGCAGCAATCGGACAGGCGCTTCTGGAAACACCATATATTTT.